This TCR beta chain was observed in a study of cytomegalovirus exposure and HLA in healthy donors. PCR was performed using 60 Vbeta and 13 Jbeta primers. Sequencing used immunoSEQ multiplex PCR; TCRdb keeps in-frame clones, though not all of them. Among some 130,000 clones, over 60% were seen once, and the ten largest hold 3.5% to 5%. There are 14 residues in the CDR3. The junction had 6 bases not matched to a gene; V was cut back by 7 bases and J by 3 bases. Germline V gives CDR1 SNHLY, CDR2 FYNNEI. Points from the study as a whole: TCR beta V- and J-gene trimming was later associated with a missense DCLRE1C variant. Altogether, 160 or so TCR beta chains were recorded as cytomegalovirus-associated.

Concerning this clone itself: No antigen is known for it.

This clonotype originated in a male donor in good health and CMV-seropositive. This sequence joins TRBV2 and TRBJ1-5, with 7 positions matching TRBD1. The specimen was PBMCs. The CDR3 loop reads CASNRGDANQPQHF. In DNA form, the CDR3 reads TGTGCCAGCAACAGGGGTGACGCCAATCAGCCCCAGCATTTT. The whole variable domain, filled in from reference TRBV2 and TRBJ1-5, reads EPEVTQTPSHQVTQMGQEVILRCVPISNHLYFYWYRQILGQKVEFLVSFYNNEISEKSEIFDDQFSVERPDGSNFTLKIRSTKLEDSAMYFCASNRGDANQPQHFGDGTRLSIL.